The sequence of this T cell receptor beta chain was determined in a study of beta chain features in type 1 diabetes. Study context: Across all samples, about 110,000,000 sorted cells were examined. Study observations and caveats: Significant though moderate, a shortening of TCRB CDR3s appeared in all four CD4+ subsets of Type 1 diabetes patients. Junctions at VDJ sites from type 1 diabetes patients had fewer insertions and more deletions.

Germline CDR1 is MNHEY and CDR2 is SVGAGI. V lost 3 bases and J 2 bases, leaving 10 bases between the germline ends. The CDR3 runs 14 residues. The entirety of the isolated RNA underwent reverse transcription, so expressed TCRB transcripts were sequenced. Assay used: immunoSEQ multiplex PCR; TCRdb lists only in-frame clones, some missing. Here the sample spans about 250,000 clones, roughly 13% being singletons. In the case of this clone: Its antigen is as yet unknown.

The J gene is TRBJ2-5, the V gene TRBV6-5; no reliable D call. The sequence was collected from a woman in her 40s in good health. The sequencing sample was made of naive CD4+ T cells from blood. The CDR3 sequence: CASSYLTEQETQYF. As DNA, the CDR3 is TGTGCCAGCAGTTATCTAACAGAACAAGAGACCCAGTACTTC.